This paragraph reports one T cell receptor beta chain. What it binds is unknown. This record belongs to a study of T cells after posttransplantation cyclophosphamide. Peripheral blood was collected from the related graft donor on the marrow donation day. This CDR3 is built from 15 residues. V lost 4 bases and J lost 6, with 17 bases in between. Per the germline V gene, CDR1 is SGHRS and CDR2 is YFSETQ. Study-level findings and limits: Skin or GI-infiltrating T cells shared few TRB sequences with blood. Later blood repertoires were often dominated by clones from the donor CD8+ memory compartment. Recipient CMV seropositivity and CMV reactivation strongly tracked TRB clonality.

This table comes from immunoSEQ multiplex PCR, and its TCRdb copy is limited to in-frame clones, with some not included. The sample includes 14,000 or so clones, roughly four fifths of them seen just once. The chain links TRBV5-1 to TRBJ2-1, with a possible D match to TRBD1 (6 bases). The sequence was obtained from a man aged 45-65 years. Sequenced: memory CD4+ T cells sorted from PBMCs. The CDR3, as DNA: TGCGCCAGCAGCCGTCTGGGGGCGTTAGGCAATGAGCAGTTCTTC. It translates to CASSRLGALGNEQFF.